These 8 T cell receptor beta chains were sequenced from one sample in a study of Ad26.COV2.S vaccination and SARS-CoV-2 variants. Documented treatment: around 19 received Ad26.COV2.S at low or high dose, single or two shots; several received placebo; per-sample allocation not given. The investigators took samples on day 63 after the first vaccine or placebo injection. This table comes from immunoSEQ multiplex PCR, and its TCRdb copy is limited to in-frame clones, with some not included. This sample has about 320,000 clones, with 85% found just once. The source was peripheral blood, collected in a trial of Ad26.COV2.S vaccine versus placebo. The origin of the receptors is a person aged 18 to 65 who received the Ad26.COV2.S COVID-19 vaccine or a placebo.

The chain is built from TRBV4-1 and TRBJ2-3; maybe TRBD2 (5 bases). CDR3 length equals 16 residues. Germline values: CDR1 MGHRA, CDR2 YSYEKL. Trimming left V 1 base short and J 2 bases short, with 13 bases between. In nucleotides, the CDR3 is TGCGCCAGCAGCCAAGTGGTTTCGGAGGTCACAGATACGCAGTATTTT. Translated, it gives CASSQVVSEVTDTQYF.

The V gene is TRBV24-1, the J gene TRBJ2-1; D is undetermined. The germline V gene has CDR1 KGHDR and CDR2 SFDVKD. The CDR3 consists of 15 residues. V gave up 5 bases and J gave up 5 bases, with 15 bases separating them. CDR3 residues: CATSGVRGDHNEQFF. In DNA, the CDR3 is TGTGCCACCAGTGGGGTGAGAGGAGACCACAATGAGCAGTTCTTC.

The chain uses TRBV5-1 and TRBJ2-1; D could derive from TRBD1 or TRBD2 (5 bases each). The CDR3 is 15 residues long. Germline values: CDR1 SGHRS, CDR2 YFSETQ. V lost 6 bases and J lost 0, with 13 bases in between. The CDR3 reads CASNTGTGSYNEQFF. CDR3 bases: TGCGCCAGCAATACCGGGACGGGCTCCTACAATGAGCAGTTCTTC.

The chain links TRBV6-5 to TRBJ1-6; D remains unclear. Germline V lookup: CDR1 MNHEY, CDR2 SVGAGI. V was pared by 4 bases and J by 10 bases, with 20 bases between. The CDR3 has 16 amino acids. DNA for the CDR3: TGTGCCAGCAGTTCAATACAGCCGTTCCTGGGATCACCCCTCCACTTT. As protein: CASSSIQPFLGSPLHF.

V gene TRBV4-2 combines with J gene TRBJ2-5; D not certain. The V and J ends lost 2 bases and 2 bases respectively, with 21 bases between them. Germline values: CDR1 LGHNA, CDR2 YNFKEQ. This CDR3 region has 18 residues. CDR3 in DNA: TGTGCCAGCAGCCAATACGTTCTAGGTGGGGTAGGGCAAGAGACCCAGTACTTC. This gives the protein CASSQYVLGGVGQETQYF.

Regarding this clone: Sequence at one end of the junction differs from germline and may be a read error. The V gene is TRBV5-1, the J gene TRBJ1-2; TRBD1 aligns across 10 bases. Germline V gene lookup returns CDR1 SGHRS and CDR2 YFSETQ. This CDR3 contains 17 residues. The CDR3 here is CASSLDRGGKVDNGYTF. For the CDR3, the DNA is TGCGCCAGCAGTTTGGACAGGGGGGGAAAGGTCGATAATGGCTACACCTTC.

This clone was counted between two and nine times. The J gene is TRBJ2-7, the V gene TRBV3-1 (or the pseudogene TRBV3-2), with 10 bases lining up with TRBD2. The CDR3 is made up of 15 amino acids. Germline CDR1 is LGHDT and CDR2 is YNNKEL (reference sequence). Trimming at V came to 2 bases and at J to 6 bases, leaving 7 bases not matched to a gene. The DNA of the CDR3 is TGTGCCAGCAGCCAACCAGCGGGGGGGCGTGGCGAGCAGTACTTC. It is translated as CASSQPAGGRGEQYF.

The chain links TRBV5-6 to TRBJ2-3; 8 nucleotides agree with TRBD2. The CDR3 covers 16 residues. The trim removed 2 bases at V and 2 bases at J, leaving 7 bases unmatched. CDR1 is SGHDT, CDR2 YYEEEE, per germline. CDR3 residues: CASSFASGGTTDTQYF. CDR3 nucleotide sequence: TGTGCCAGCAGCTTCGCCAGCGGGGGAACCACAGATACGCAGTATTTT.